This TCR beta chain came from a study of spatial heterogeneity in lung cancer. Looking at the study overall: A module score for T cells, taken from matched bulk RNA-seq, correlated strongly with TCR transcript counts in tumor regions. General observations from the study: Approximate estimated coverage of tumor T cells amounted to about 7% for alpha and over 12% for beta chains. Counts of expanded intratumoral alpha and beta TCRs tracked tumor mutation counts.

Time point reported: sample taken at primary tumor resection. There are a few counts of this clonotype. Its antigen is still unknown. Every TCR cDNA molecule carried a tag that served as a unique molecular identifier. TCRdb fed the 5' RACE reads into MiXCR, producing one record per CDR3 protein. This table has 100,000 or so distinct CDR3 sequences, 3.5% to 5% appearing once. Trimming cost V 1 base and J 7 bases, with 11 bases left between them. The CDR3 length is 14 residues. Germline values: CDR1 MNHEY, CDR2 SMNVEV (reference sequence). This sample comprised lung tumor tissue, obtained at surgery. The clonotype comes from a male donor with early-stage non-small cell lung cancer. The chain recombines TRBV27 with TRBJ2-1, with D perhaps TRBD1 (6 bases). The CDR3 sequence is CASSLFMGANEQFF. CDR3 DNA sequence: TGTGCCAGCAGTTTATTCATGGGGGCGAATGAGCAGTTCTTC.